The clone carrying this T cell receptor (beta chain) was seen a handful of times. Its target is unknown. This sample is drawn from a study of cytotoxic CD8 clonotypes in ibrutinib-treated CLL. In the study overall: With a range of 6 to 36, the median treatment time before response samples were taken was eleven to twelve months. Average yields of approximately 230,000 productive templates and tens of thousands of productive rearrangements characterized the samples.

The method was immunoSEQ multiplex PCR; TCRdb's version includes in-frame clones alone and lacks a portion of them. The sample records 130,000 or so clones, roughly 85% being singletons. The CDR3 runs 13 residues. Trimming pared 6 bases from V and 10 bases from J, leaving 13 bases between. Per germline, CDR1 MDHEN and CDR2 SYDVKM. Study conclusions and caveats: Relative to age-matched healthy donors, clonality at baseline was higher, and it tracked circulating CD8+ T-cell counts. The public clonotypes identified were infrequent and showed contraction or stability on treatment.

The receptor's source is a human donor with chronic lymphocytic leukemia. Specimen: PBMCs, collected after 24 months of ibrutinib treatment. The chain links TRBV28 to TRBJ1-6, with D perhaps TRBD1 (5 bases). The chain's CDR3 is CASRGELGSPLHF. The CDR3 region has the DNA TGTGCCAGCAGGGGGGAGTTGGGGTCACCCCTCCACTTT.